The clone carrying this T cell receptor beta chain was detected many times. Using RNA transcripts as the source, TCR beta CDR3 regions were amplified. HTBI primers drove first-round RT-PCR of the TCR CDR3. TCRdb analysed the multiplex PCR reads with MiXCR anew, one entry per CDR3 protein. This repertoire shows approximately 630,000 distinct CDR3 sequences, around 15% found once; its top ten account for about 3.8%. The length of the CDR3 is 14 residues. V lost 5 bases, J lost 7 bases, and 13 bases lay in between. The germline V gene encodes CDR1 SGHRS and CDR2 YFSETQ. This sample stems from a study of T cells in Graves' hyperthyroidism and ophthalmopathy.

The TCR comes from a young woman with Graves' hyperthyroidism. The sequenced sample consisted of blood. This chain joins TRBV5-1 and TRBJ1-6; tentative D call: TRBD1 (5 bases). The CDR3 nucleotides read TGCGCCAGCAGTTCGGGACGGTCAAATTCACCCCTCCACTTT. It translates to CASSSGRSNSPLHF.